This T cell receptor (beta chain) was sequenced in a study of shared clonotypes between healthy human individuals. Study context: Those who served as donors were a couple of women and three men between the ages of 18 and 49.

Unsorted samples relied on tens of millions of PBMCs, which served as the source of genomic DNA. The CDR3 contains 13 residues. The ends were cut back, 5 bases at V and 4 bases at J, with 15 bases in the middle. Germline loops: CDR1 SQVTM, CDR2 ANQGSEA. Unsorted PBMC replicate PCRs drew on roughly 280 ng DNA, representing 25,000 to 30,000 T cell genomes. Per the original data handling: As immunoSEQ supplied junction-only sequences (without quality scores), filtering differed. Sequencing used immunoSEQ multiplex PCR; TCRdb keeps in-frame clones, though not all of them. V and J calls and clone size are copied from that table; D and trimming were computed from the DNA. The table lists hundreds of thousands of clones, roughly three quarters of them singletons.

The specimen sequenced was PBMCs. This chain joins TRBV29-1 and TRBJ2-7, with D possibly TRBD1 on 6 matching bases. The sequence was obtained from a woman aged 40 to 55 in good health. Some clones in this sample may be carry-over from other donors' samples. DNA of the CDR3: TGCAGCGTTCTGGCCGGGACAAAGTACGAGCAGTACTTC. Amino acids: CSVLAGTKYEQYF.